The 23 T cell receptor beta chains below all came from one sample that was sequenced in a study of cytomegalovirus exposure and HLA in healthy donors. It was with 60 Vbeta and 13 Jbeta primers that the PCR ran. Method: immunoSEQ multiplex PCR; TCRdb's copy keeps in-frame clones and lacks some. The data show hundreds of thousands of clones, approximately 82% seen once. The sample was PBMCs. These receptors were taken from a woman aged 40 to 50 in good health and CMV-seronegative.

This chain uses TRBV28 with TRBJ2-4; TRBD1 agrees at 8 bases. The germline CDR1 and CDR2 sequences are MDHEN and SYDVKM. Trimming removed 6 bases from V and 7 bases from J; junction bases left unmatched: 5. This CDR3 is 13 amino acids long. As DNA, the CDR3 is TGTGCCAGCAGCGGACAGGGCAGGAACATTCAGTACTTC. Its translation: CASSGQGRNIQYF.

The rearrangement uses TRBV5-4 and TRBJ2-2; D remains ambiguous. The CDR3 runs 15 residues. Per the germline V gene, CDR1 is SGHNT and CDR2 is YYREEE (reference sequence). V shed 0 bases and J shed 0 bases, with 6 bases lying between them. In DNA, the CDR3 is TGTGCCAGCAGCTTGGCTCAGTCGAACACCGGGGAGCTGTTTTTT. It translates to CASSLAQSNTGELFF.

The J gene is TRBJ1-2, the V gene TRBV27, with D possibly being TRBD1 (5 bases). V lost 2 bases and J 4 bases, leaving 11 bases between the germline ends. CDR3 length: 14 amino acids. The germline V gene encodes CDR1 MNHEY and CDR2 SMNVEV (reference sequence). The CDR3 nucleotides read TGTGCCAGCAGTTTACGGCGGGGGACCTATGGCTACACCTTC. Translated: CASSLRRGTYGYTF.

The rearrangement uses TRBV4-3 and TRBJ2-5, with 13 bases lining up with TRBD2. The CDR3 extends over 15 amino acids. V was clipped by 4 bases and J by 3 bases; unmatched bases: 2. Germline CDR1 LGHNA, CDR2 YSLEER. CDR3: CASSRGLAGEETQYF. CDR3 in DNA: TGCGCCAGCAGCCGAGGACTAGCGGGGGAAGAGACCCAGTACTTC.

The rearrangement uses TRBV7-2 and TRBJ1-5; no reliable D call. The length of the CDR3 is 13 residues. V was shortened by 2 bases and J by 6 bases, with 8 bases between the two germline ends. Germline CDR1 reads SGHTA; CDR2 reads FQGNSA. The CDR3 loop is CASSLIRSQPQHF. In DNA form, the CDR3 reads TGTGCCAGCAGCTTAATACGTAGTCAGCCCCAGCATTTT.

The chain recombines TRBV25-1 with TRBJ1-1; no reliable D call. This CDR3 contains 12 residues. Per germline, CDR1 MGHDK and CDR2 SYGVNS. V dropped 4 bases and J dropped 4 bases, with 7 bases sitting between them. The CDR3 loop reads CASSGASTEAFF. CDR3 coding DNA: TGTGCCAGCAGTGGGGCGTCCACTGAAGCTTTCTTT.

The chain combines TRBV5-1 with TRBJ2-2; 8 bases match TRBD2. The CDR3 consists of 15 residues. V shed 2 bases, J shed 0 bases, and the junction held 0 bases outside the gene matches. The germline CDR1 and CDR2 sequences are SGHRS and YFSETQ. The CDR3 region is CASSFSGANTGELFF. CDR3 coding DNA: TGCGCCAGCAGCTTTAGCGGGGCGAACACCGGGGAGCTGTTTTTT. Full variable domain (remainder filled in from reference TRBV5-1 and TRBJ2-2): KAGVTQTPRYLIKTRGQQVTLSCSPISGHRSVSWYQQTPGQGLQFLFEYFSETQRNKGNFPGRFSGRQFSNSRSEMNVSTLELGDSALYLCASSFSGANTGELFFGEGSRLTVL.

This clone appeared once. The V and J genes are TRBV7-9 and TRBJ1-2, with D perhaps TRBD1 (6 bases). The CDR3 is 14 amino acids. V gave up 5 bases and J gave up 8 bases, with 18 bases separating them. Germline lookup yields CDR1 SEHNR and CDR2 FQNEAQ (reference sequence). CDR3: CASSLTRGHRGYTF. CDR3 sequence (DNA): TGTGCCAGCAGCCTTACCAGGGGACACCGAGGCTACACCTTC.

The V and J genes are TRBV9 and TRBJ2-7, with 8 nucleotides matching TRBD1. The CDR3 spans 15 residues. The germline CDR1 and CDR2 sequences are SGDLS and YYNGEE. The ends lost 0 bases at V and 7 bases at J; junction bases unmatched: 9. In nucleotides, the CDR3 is TGTGCCAGCAGCGTAGAGGGTGGGGACAGGTCGGAGCAGTACTTC. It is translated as CASSVEGGDRSEQYF.

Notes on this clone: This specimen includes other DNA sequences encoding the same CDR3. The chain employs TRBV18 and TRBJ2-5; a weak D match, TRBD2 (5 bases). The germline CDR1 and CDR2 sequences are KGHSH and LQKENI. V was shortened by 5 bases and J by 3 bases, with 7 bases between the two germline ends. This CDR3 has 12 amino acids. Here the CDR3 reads CASSSGEETQYF. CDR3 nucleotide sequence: TGTGCCAGCTCAAGCGGAGAAGAGACCCAGTACTTC.

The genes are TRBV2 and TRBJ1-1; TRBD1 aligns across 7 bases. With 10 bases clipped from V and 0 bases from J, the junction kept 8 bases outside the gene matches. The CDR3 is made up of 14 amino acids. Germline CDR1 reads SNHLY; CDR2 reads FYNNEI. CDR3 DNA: TGTGCCACCCATAGGGACAGAGTGAACACTGAAGCTTTCTTT. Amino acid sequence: CATHRDRVNTEAFF. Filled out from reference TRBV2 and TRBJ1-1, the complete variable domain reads EPEVTQTPSHQVTQMGQEVILRCVPISNHLYFYWYRQILGQKVEFLVSFYNNEISEKSEIFDDQFSVERPDGSNFTLKIRSTKLEDSAMYFCATHRDRVNTEAFFGQGTRLTVV.

The CDR3 bases are TGTGCCAGCAGTTTAGGGGGGAGGGATACGCAGTATTTT. Amino acid sequence: CASSLGGRDTQYF. The chain recombines TRBV27 with TRBJ2-3, with D possibly being TRBD2 (6 bases). CDR1 MNHEY and CDR2 SMNVEV come from the germline V gene (reference sequence). Deletions cut 2 bases from V and 6 bases from J, with 9 bases between. The CDR3 runs 13 residues.

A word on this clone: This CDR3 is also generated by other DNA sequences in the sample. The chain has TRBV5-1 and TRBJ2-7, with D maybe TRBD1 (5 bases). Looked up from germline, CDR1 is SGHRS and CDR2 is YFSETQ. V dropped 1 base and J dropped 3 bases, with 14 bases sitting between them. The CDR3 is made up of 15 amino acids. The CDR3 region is CASSLKQGRVYEQYF. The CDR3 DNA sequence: TGCGCCAGCAGCTTGAAGCAGGGTAGAGTCTACGAGCAGTACTTC.

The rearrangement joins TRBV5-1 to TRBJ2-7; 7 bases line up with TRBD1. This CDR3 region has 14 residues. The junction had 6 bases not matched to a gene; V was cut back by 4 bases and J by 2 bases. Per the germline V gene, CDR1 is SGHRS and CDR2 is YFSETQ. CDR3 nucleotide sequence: TGCGCCAGCAGCCCACGGACAGGAGCCTACGAGCAGTACTTC. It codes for CASSPRTGAYEQYF.

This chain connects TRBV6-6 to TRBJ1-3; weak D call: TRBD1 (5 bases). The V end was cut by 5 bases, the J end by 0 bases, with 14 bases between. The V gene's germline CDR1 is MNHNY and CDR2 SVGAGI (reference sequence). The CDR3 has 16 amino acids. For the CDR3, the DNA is TGTGCCAGCAGTCCCCTCGGGGGTTACTCTGGAAACACCATATATTTT. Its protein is CASSPLGGYSGNTIYF.

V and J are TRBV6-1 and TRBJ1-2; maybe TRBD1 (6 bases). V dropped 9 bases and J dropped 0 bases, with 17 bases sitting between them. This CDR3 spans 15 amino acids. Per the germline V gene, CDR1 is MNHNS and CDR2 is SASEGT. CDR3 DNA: TGTGCCAGTCTTCCGGGACACCAGCCTAACTATGGCTACACCTTC. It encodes CASLPGHQPNYGYTF.

The CDR3 sequence is CASSEELMSQYF. In DNA form, the CDR3 reads TGTGCCAGCAGTGAAGAACTGATGTCGCAGTATTTT. The rearrangement joins TRBV6-1 to TRBJ2-3, with D hard to call. The germline CDR1 and CDR2 sequences are MNHNS and SASEGT. Trimming removed 1 base at V and 10 bases at J, with 9 bases between. The length of the CDR3 is 12 residues.

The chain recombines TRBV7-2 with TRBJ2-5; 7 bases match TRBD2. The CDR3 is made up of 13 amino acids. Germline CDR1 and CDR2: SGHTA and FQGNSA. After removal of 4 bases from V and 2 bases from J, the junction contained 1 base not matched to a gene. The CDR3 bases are TGTGCCAGCAGCTCGGGACTACAAGAGACCCAGTACTTC. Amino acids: CASSSGLQETQYF.

The DNA for the CDR3 is TGTGCCAGCAGCTCCACAGGGGGCAACACTGAAGCTTTCTTT. This translates into CASSSTGGNTEAFF. This chain joins TRBV7-9 and TRBJ1-1; 9 bases are a match to TRBD1. Germline CDR1 SEHNR, CDR2 FQNEAQ (reference sequence). V lost 4 bases to trimming and J lost 2 bases; unmatched junction nucleotides: 2. This CDR3 has 14 amino acids.

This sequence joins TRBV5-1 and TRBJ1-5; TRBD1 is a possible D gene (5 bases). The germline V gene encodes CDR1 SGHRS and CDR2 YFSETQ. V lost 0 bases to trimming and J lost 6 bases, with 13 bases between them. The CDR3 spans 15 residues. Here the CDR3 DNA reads TGCGCCAGCAGCTTGGAAGGGGAATTGGGTCAGCCCCAGCATTTT. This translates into CASSLEGELGQPQHF.

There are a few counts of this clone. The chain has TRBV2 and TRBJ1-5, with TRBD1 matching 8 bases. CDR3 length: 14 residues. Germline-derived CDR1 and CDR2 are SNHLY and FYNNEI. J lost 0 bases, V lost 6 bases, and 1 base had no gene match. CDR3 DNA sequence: TGTGCCAGCAGGGACAGGGATAGCAATCAGCCCCAGCATTTT. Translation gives CASRDRDSNQPQHF.

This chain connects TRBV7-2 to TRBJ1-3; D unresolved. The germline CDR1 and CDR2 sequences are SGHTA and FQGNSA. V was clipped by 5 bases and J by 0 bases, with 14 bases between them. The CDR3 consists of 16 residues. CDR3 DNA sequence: TGTGCCAGCAGCCTAAGACACCTCATCTCTGGAAACACCATATATTTT. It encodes CASSLRHLISGNTIYF. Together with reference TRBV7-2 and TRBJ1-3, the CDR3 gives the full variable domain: GAGVSQSPSNKVTEKGKDVELRCDPISGHTALYWYRQSLGQGLEFLIYFQGNSAPDKSGLPSDRFSAERTGGSVSTLTIQRTQQEDSAVYLCASSLRHLISGNTIYFGEGSWLTVV.

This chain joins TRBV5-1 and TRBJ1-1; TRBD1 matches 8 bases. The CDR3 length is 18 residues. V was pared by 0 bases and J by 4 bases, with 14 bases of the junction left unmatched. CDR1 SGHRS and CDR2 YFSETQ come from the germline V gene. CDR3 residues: CASSLDAGGGVKGTEAFF. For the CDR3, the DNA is TGCGCCAGCAGCTTGGATGCAGGGGGCGGTGTAAAGGGCACTGAAGCTTTCTTT.